Listed below are T cell receptor beta chains from one sample, sequenced in a study of blood T cell repertoires in COVID-19. Sequencing used immunoSEQ multiplex PCR; TCRdb keeps in-frame clones, though not all of them. The table includes 120,000 or so clones, about 88% detected once. Sequencing was performed on peripheral blood. Every receptor here comes from a man in his fifties with active COVID-19. Each CDR3 is given without its conserved first and last residue.

v_call	j_call	cdr3_aa
TRBV28	TRBJ1-5	ASSHIQTRQGGVYSNQPQH
TRBV19	TRBJ1-5	ASSERGSYSNQPQH
TRBV6-1	TRBJ2-1	ASSETDSGYNEQF
TRBV11-2	TRBJ2-2	ASSSGLAGELF
TRBV6-5	TRBJ2-7	ASRPGQAQVDEQY
TRBV25-1	TRBJ2-3	ASTSTRLAGGGDTQY
TRBV7-9	TRBJ1-1	ASSLNEGGNREAF
TRBV7-9	TRBJ1-2	ASSRSGTGSYGYT
TRBV18	TRBJ1-3	ASSPSTTTRFGNTIY
TRBV11-3	TRBJ2-3	ASSYRGWDTQY
TRBV5-1	TRBJ2-3	ASSQGLAGGTDTQY
TRBV27	TRBJ2-1	ASSVSGRAYNEQF
TRBV19	TRBJ2-3	ASSPRSRGTATDTQY
TRBV19	TRBJ2-3	ASMGRTGDTQY
TRBV25-1	TRBJ2-5	ASSEPGGETQY
TRBV19	TRBJ1-1	ASSMQGMNTEAF